The 8 T cell receptor beta chains in this list originate from one sample, sequenced in a study of technical replicates of blood from a handful of donors. Libraries were prepared by immunoSEQ multiplex PCR; TCRdb keeps only in-frame clonotypes and omits some of them. Of about 82,000 clones listed, around 96% were seen once; the top ten hold 0.37%. Input material: T cells isolated from PBMCs. Receptor source: a human donor in good health.

The table lists this clone with a count of one. The V call is TRBV7-9, the J call TRBJ2-7; no clear D. Germline CDR1 SEHNR, CDR2 FQNEAQ (reference sequence). The CDR3 runs to 16 residues. The germline V and J ends were trimmed by 4 bases and 1 base, with 17 bases remaining between them. This chain's CDR3 is CASSSLKSLLSYEQYF. Written as DNA, the CDR3 is TGTGCCAGCAGCTCACTTAAAAGCCTCCTGTCCTACGAGCAGTACTTC.

This chain joins TRBV7-9 and TRBJ1-3; 8 positions agree with TRBD1. Trimming removed 5 bases from V and 4 bases from J; junction bases left unmatched: 4. The CDR3 runs 14 residues. Germline assignment: CDR1 SEHNR and CDR2 FQNEAQ (reference sequence). CDR3 region: CASSPRDRGNTIYF. The CDR3 DNA reads TGTGCCAGCAGCCCACGGGACAGGGGAAACACCATATATTTT.

This clone has a single count. This CDR3 is CASSGLMETQYF. The CDR3 DNA reads TGTGCCAGTTCCGGACTTATGGAGACCCAGTACTTC. V usage is TRBV19 and J usage is TRBJ2-5, with D tentatively TRBD2 (5 bases). The CDR3 totals 12 residues. The V end was cut by 8 bases, the J end by 5 bases, with 12 bases between. Germline V CDR1 and CDR2: LNHDA, SQIVND (reference sequence). The variable domain in full, completed from reference TRBV19 and TRBJ2-5, reads DGGITQSPKYLFRKEGQNVTLSCEQNLNHDAMYWYRQDPGQGLRLIYYSQIVNDFQKGDIAEGYSVSREKKESFPLTVTSAQKNPTAFYLCASSGLMETQYFGPGTRLLVL.

The rearrangement uses TRBV9 and TRBJ2-2; no clear D. The CDR3 loop spans 11 amino acids. Germline V gene sequence: CDR1 SGDLS, CDR2 YYNGEE. V was pared by 4 bases and J by 5 bases, with 3 bases between. The DNA of the CDR3 is TGTGCCAGCAGCCTAACCGGGGAGCTGTTTTTT. Translating it yields CASSLTGELFF.

The chain has TRBV27 and TRBJ2-3; TRBD1 is a possible D gene (5 bases). From germline, CDR1 is MNHEY and CDR2 SMNVEV (reference sequence). V dropped 2 bases and J dropped 0 bases, with 12 bases sitting between them. The CDR3 extends over 16 amino acids. CDR3 residues: CASSLGQGRSTDTQYF. The DNA for the CDR3 is TGTGCCAGCAGTTTAGGGCAGGGCCGCAGCACAGATACGCAGTATTTT.

Details on this clone: Sequence at one end of the junction differs from germline and may be a read error. The V gene is TRBV28, the J gene TRBJ1-5; D is perhaps TRBD1 (5 bases). The CDR3 is 16 amino acids. From germline, CDR1 is MDHEN and CDR2 SYDVKM. The CDR3 reads CASSLRGQRVGQPQHF. Written as DNA, the CDR3 is TGTGCCAGTAGTTTAAGAGGACAAAGGGTAGGTCAGCCCCAGCATTTT.

The V gene is TRBV7-2, the J gene TRBJ2-7; 8 nucleotides line up with TRBD1. V dropped 6 bases and J dropped 3; count of bases not matched to a gene: 4. The CDR3 has 13 amino acids. Germline-derived CDR1 and CDR2 are SGHTA and FQGNSA. The CDR3: CASRVDRDYEQYF. The DNA of the CDR3 is TGTGCCAGCAGAGTGGACAGGGACTACGAGCAGTACTTC.

This sequence joins TRBV6-1 and TRBJ1-2; 9 bases match TRBD1. The CDR3 has 13 amino acids. After removal of 4 bases from V and 8 bases from J, the junction contained 5 bases not matched to a gene. Germline V lookup: CDR1 MNHNS, CDR2 SASEGT. CDR3 protein: CASSVGQGGGYTF. The CDR3 nucleotides read TGTGCCAGCAGTGTGGGACAGGGCGGGGGCTACACCTTC.